These 19 T cell receptor beta chains originate from one sample sequenced in a study of Ad26.COV2.S vaccination and SARS-CoV-2 variants. Repertoires were generated with immunoSEQ multiplex PCR, while TCRdb's copy carries only in-frame clones and drops some. The sample lists hundreds of thousands of clones; about 90% were seen once. Sequences were derived from peripheral blood, sampled after recovery from COVID-19. The receptor set was obtained from a human donor who had recovered from COVID-19.

The sample holds one count of this clone. The gene calls are TRBV6-5 and TRBJ1-1; D perhaps matches TRBD1 (6 bases). The CDR3 spans 14 residues. V shed 10 bases and J shed 1 base, with 16 bases lying between them. Germline CDR1 MNHEY, CDR2 SVGAGI. CDR3 loop: CATGGRTANTEAFF. The CDR3 coding sequence is TGTGCCACCGGGGGGAGGACAGCGAACACTGAAGCTTTCTTT.

The chain recombines TRBV7-9 with TRBJ1-2, with D maybe TRBD1 (6 bases). There are 13 residues in the CDR3. Looked up from germline, CDR1 is SEHNR and CDR2 is FQNEAQ (reference sequence). V lost 1 base and J lost 5, with 8 bases in between. DNA of the CDR3: TGTGCCAGCAGCTTAGAACAGGGTTATGGCTACACCTTC. Protein: CASSLEQGYGYTF. Complete variable domain (other parts from reference TRBV7-9 and TRBJ1-2): DTGVSQNPRHKITKRGQNVTFRCDPISEHNRLYWYRQTLGQGPEFLTYFQNEAQLEKSRLLSDRFSAERPKGSFSTLEIQRTEQGDSAMYLCASSLEQGYGYTFGSGTRLTVV.

This clone was detected only a few times. In DNA, the CDR3 is TGTGCCAGCACTGACCCCGGGACTAGCGGGGGTAGATTTAGGGAGCTGTTTTTT. This sequence encodes CASTDPGTSGGRFRELFF. The V gene is TRBV6-1, the J gene TRBJ2-2, with 14 positions matching TRBD2. CDR1 is MNHNS, CDR2 SASEGT, per germline. The CDR3 length is 18 residues. V was pared by 7 bases and J by 9 bases, with 16 bases of the junction left unmatched.

The V gene is TRBV25-1, the J gene TRBJ1-2; 7 positions match TRBD1. The CDR3 length is 13 residues. Germline V CDR1 and CDR2: MGHDK, SYGVNS. The junction had 5 bases not matched to a gene; V was cut back by 7 bases and J by 3 bases. CDR3 residues: CASTGDRDYGYTF. CDR3 nucleotide sequence: TGTGCCAGCACAGGAGACAGGGACTATGGCTACACCTTC.

This chain uses TRBV5-1 with TRBJ2-7; unclear D gene. Looked up from germline, CDR1 is SGHRS and CDR2 is YFSETQ. V lost 4 bases, J lost 7 bases, and 15 bases lay in between. There are 13 residues in the CDR3. CDR3 sequence: CASSAGPQDEQYF. CDR3 bases: TGCGCCAGCAGCGCTGGCCCTCAGGATGAGCAGTACTTC.

V and J are TRBV5-1 and TRBJ2-1; 9 bases match TRBD1. This CDR3 region has 18 residues. Germline CDR1 SGHRS, CDR2 YFSETQ. J was trimmed by 3 bases and V by 3 bases; bases with no gene match: 13. The CDR3: CASSWAGQGTNNYNEQFF. The CDR3 nucleotides read TGCGCCAGCAGCTGGGCGGGACAGGGAACAAACAACTACAATGAGCAGTTCTTC.

CDR3 coding DNA: TGTGCCAGCAGGGGAGGACAGGGGATTCAACAGCCCCAGCATTTT. Translated, it gives CASRGGQGIQQPQHF. V usage is TRBV2 and J usage is TRBJ1-5; 9 nucleotides match TRBD1. This CDR3 spans 15 amino acids. Per the germline V gene, CDR1 is SNHLY and CDR2 is FYNNEI. Trimming at V came to 6 bases and at J to 7 bases, leaving 10 bases not matched to a gene.

The rearrangement joins TRBV9 to TRBJ2-4; D gene ambiguous. V was pared by 1 base and J by 0 bases, with 8 bases between. The CDR3 sequence is 15 residues long. CDR1 and CDR2 from the germline V gene are SGDLS and YYNGEE. In DNA form, the CDR3 reads TGTGCCAGCAGCGTATCCTCTTTAGCCAAAAACATTCAGTACTTC. Protein: CASSVSSLAKNIQYF.

This rearrangement joins TRBV7-8 to TRBJ1-1, with D perhaps TRBD1 (6 bases). This CDR3 spans 16 amino acids. Trimming shortened V by 4 bases and J by 0 bases, and 15 bases separated the two germline ends. Germline V gives CDR1 SGHVS, CDR2 FQNEAQ. CDR3 in amino acids: CASSYDRRNMNTEAFF. CDR3 sequence (DNA): TGTGCCAGCAGCTACGACAGGCGGAACATGAACACTGAAGCTTTCTTT.

The rearrangement links TRBV27 to TRBJ1-3; 8 nucleotides align to TRBD1. Germline CDR1 MNHEY, CDR2 SMNVEV (reference sequence). The V and J ends lost 5 bases and 8 bases, in that order; junction bases with no gene match: 8. There are 14 residues in the CDR3. The CDR3 spells CASSPRQGLDTIYF. CDR3 sequence (DNA): TGTGCCAGCAGTCCCCGACAGGGGTTGGACACCATATATTTT.

The CDR3, as DNA: TGTGCCAGCAGCCAAGATCATTTTTCACCCTATGGCTACACCTTC. Translation gives CASSQDHFSPYGYTF. The J gene is TRBJ1-2, the V gene TRBV14; the D is unclear. The CDR3 has 15 residues. V was shortened by 0 bases and J by 4 bases, with 12 bases between the two germline ends. Germline CDR1 reads SGHDN; CDR2 reads FVKESK.

This chain connects TRBV9 to TRBJ2-1; D gene ambiguous. Trimming left V 0 bases short and J 0 bases short, with 10 bases between. From germline, CDR1 is SGDLS and CDR2 YYNGEE. CDR3 length equals 16 residues. This chain's CDR3 is CASSVELRSSYNEQFF. DNA of the CDR3: TGTGCCAGCAGCGTAGAGCTTCGGAGCTCCTACAATGAGCAGTTCTTC.

The chain has TRBV4-3 and TRBJ1-1, with D hard to call. The germline V gene has CDR1 LGHNA and CDR2 YSLEER. V was shortened by 5 bases and J by 0 bases, with 7 bases between the two germline ends. This CDR3 has 13 amino acids. As DNA, the CDR3 is TGCGCCAGCAGCTGGACGGTGAACACTGAAGCTTTCTTT. Translating gives CASSWTVNTEAFF.

The chain combines TRBV5-5 with TRBJ1-5; D gene ambiguous. Trimming pared 1 base from V and 6 bases from J, leaving 8 bases between. Germline CDR1 is SGHKS and CDR2 is YYEKEE (reference sequence). This CDR3 comprises 13 residues. Here the CDR3 reads CASSLRRGQPQHF. The CDR3 coding sequence is TGTGCCAGCAGCTTGAGGCGCGGTCAGCCCCAGCATTTT.

This chain connects TRBV20-1 to TRBJ1-3, with D perhaps matching TRBD1 (6 bases). Trimming shortened V by 3 bases and J by 2 bases, and 11 bases separated the two germline ends. The CDR3 is made up of 14 amino acids. Germline-derived CDR1 and CDR2 are DFQATT and SNEGSKA (reference sequence). In DNA form, the CDR3 reads TGCAGTGCTAGTCAGGGGAGTGCTGGAAACACCATATATTTT. Amino acid sequence: CSASQGSAGNTIYF.

This clone came up a few times. CDR3 protein: CASSDNVNQPQHF. The CDR3 DNA reads TGTGCCAGCAGTGACAACGTAAATCAGCCCCAGCATTTT. The chain uses TRBV6-4 and TRBJ1-5; D unresolved. V was trimmed by 2 bases and J by 4 bases, leaving 6 bases between them. Germline V gives CDR1 MRHNA, CDR2 SNTAGT. This CDR3 has 13 residues.

This rearrangement joins TRBV5-6 to TRBJ2-6; tentative D call: TRBD1 (5 bases). The CDR3 is made up of 17 amino acids. The germline CDR1 and CDR2 sequences are SGHDT and YYEEEE. V was clipped by 2 bases and J by 4 bases, with 16 bases between them. The chain's CDR3 is CASSFPHAGSGANVLTF. The CDR3 DNA reads as TGTGCCAGCAGCTTCCCCCACGCAGGGTCGGGGGCCAACGTCCTGACTTTC.

The genes are TRBV5-4 and TRBJ2-2, with TRBD1 identical over 9 bases. Per germline, CDR1 SGHNT and CDR2 YYREEE (reference sequence). The CDR3 contains 13 residues. The J segment lost 5 bases and the V segment lost 7 bases, leaving 3 bases of the junction unmatched. This CDR3 is CASHRGQTGELFF. The CDR3, as DNA: TGTGCCAGCCACAGGGGGCAAACCGGGGAGCTGTTTTTT.

This clone occurred once. CDR3 nucleotides: TGTGCCAGCAGTTACCTTCGGGGGTCTGGAAACACCATATATTTT. This sequence encodes CASSYLRGSGNTIYF. The chain recombines TRBV6-5 with TRBJ1-3; a weak D match, TRBD1 (5 bases). Trimming removed 2 bases from V and 1 base from J, with 9 bases in between. This CDR3 is 15 amino acids long. Germline V gene sequence: CDR1 MNHEY, CDR2 SVGAGI.